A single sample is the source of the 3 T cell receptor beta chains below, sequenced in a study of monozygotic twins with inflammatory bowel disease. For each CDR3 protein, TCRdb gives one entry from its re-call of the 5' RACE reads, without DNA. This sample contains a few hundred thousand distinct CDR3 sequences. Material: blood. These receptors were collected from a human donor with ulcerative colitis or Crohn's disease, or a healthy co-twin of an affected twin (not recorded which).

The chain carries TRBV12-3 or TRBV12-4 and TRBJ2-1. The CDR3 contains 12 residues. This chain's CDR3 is CASQFSYNEQFF.

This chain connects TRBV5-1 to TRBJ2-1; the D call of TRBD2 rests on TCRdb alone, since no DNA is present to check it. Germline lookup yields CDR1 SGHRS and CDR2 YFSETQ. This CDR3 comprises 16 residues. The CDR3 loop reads CASSSRPSGVYNEQFF.

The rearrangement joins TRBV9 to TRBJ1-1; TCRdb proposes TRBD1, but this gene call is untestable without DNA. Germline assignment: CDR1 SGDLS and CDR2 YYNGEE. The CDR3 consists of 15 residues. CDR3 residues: CASSARVGWNTEAFF.